Listed here is a single T cell receptor (beta chain). The authors' processing: Quantification of nucleated cells was approximated via reference gene primer amplification. Clones were sequenced by immunoSEQ multiplex PCR, and TCRdb holds only the in-frame ones, with some missing. That table furnishes V, J and clone size, whereas the DNA furnished D and trimming. This table has 75,000 to 95,000 clones, approximately 87% appearing once. These data come from a study of blood T cell repertoires in COVID-19. The germline CDR1 and CDR2 sequences are SGHTA and FQGNSA. The CDR3 runs 15 residues. Germline trimming cut 1 base from V and 4 bases from J; bases unmatched to any gene: 4.

Input material: peripheral blood. This chain links TRBV7-2 with TRBJ2-5; TRBD2 matches at 9 bases. This sequence was found in a human donor in a cohort sampled during active COVID-19. The CDR3 sequence is CASSLVAGARETQYF. The DNA of the CDR3 is TGTGCCAGCAGCTTAGTAGCGGGAGCAAGAGAGACCCAGTACTTC.